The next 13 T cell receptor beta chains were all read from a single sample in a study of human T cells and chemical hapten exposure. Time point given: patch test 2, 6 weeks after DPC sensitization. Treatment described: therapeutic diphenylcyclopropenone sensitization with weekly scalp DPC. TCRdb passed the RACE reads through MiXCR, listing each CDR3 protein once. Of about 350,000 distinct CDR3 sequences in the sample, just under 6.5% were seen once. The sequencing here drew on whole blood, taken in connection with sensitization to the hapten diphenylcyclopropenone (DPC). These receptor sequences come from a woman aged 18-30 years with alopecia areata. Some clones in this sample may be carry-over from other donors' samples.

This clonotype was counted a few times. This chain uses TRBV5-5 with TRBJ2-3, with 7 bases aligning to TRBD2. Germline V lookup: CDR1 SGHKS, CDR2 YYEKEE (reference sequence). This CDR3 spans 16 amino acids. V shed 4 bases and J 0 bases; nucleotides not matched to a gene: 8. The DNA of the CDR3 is TGTGCCAGCAGCAAAGGACTAGAGATTAGCACAGATACGCAGTATTTT. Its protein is CASSKGLEISTDTQYF.

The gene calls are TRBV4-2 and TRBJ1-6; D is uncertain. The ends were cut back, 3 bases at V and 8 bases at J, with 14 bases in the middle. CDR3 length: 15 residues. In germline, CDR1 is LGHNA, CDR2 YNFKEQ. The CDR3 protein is CASSQTRFVDSPLHF. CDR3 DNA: TGTGCCAGCAGCCAGACCCGTTTTGTAGATTCACCCCTCCACTTT.

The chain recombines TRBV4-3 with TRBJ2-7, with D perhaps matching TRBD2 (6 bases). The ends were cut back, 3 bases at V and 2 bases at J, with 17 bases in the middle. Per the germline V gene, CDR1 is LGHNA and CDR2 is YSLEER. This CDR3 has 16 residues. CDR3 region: CASSQNTGSDTYEQYF. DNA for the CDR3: TGCGCCAGCAGCCAGAATACCGGGAGCGATACCTACGAGCAGTACTTC.

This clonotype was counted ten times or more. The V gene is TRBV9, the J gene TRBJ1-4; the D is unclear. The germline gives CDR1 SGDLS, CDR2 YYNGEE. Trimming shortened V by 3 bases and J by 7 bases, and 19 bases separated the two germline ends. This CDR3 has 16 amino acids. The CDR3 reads CASSDDTAGGFEKLFF. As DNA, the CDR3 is TGTGCCAGCAGCGACGACACGGCAGGAGGGTTTGAAAAACTGTTTTTT.

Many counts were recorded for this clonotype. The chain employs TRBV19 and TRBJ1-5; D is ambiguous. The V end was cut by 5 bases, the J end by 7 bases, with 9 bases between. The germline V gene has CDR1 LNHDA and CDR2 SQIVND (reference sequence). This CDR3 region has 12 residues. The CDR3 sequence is CASSFGGQPQHF. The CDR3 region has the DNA TGTGCCAGTAGTTTTGGTGGGCAGCCCCAGCATTTT.

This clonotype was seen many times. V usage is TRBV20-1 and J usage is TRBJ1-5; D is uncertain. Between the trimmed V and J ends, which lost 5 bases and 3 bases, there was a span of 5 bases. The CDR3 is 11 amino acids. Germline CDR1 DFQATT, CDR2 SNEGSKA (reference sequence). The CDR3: CSAGDNQPQHF. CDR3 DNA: TGCAGTGCTGGCGACAATCAGCCCCAGCATTTT.

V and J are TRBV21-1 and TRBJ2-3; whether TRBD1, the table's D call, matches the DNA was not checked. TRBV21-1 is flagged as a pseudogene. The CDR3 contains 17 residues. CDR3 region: CASSNGGGGGTPDTQYF. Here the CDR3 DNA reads TGTGCCAGCAGCAACGGAGGTGGAGGGGGGACTCCAGATACGCAGTATTTT.

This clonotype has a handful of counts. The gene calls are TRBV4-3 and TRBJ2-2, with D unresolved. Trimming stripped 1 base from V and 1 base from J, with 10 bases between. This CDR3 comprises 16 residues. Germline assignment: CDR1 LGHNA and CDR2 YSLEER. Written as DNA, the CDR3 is TGCGCCAGCAGCCAAGGGTTATCTAGGAACACCGGGGAGCTGTTTTTT. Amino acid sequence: CASSQGLSRNTGELFF.

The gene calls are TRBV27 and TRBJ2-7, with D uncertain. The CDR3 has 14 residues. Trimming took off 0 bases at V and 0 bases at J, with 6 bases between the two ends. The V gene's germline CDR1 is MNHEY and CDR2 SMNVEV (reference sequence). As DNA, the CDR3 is TGTGCCAGCAGTTTATCCGCTGACTCCTACGAGCAGTACTTC. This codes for CASSLSADSYEQYF.

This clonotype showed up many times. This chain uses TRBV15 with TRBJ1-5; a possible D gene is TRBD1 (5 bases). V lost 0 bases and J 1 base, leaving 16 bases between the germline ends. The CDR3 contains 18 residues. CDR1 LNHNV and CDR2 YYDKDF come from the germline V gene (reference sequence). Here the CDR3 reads CATSRDPRRGMSNQPQHF. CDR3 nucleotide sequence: TGTGCCACCAGCAGAGATCCACGTCGGGGGATGAGCAATCAGCCCCAGCATTTT.

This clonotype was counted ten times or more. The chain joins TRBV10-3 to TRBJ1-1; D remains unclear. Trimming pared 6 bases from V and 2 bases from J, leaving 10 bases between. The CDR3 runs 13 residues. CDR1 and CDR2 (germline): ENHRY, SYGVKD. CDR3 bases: TGTGCCATCAGGGACGATTCAAACACTGAAGCTTTCTTT. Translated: CAIRDDSNTEAFF.

CDR3 sequence reads: CASSLGGFSGGGETQYF. Here the CDR3 DNA reads TGTGCCAGCAGCTTAGGAGGCTTTAGCGGGGGAGGAGAGACCCAGTACTTC. The genes are TRBV7-6 and TRBJ2-5, with 9 nucleotides matching TRBD2. This CDR3 has 17 amino acids. Germline V gene data show CDR1 as SGHVS and CDR2 as FNYEAQ. The V segment lost 1 base and the J segment 4 bases; nucleotides outside the gene matches: 10.

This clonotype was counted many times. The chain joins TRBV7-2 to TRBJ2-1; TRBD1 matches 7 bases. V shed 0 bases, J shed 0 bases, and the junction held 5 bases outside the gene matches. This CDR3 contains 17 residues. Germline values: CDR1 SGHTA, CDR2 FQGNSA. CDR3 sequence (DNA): TGTGCCAGCAGCTTAGCTAGGGGGCTAAGCTCCTACAATGAGCAGTTCTTC. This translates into CASSLARGLSSYNEQFF.